What follows describes a single TCR beta chain. The record originates from a study of blood T cell repertoires in COVID-19. As handled by the study authors: The authors estimated nucleated cell counts from reference gene primer amplification. Method: immunoSEQ multiplex PCR; TCRdb's copy keeps in-frame clones and lacks some. The DNA gave D and trimming, while V, J and clone size come from that table. The sample includes 40,000 to 55,000 clones, more than 65% of them seen just once. This CDR3 region has 13 residues. V shed 6 bases and J 8 bases; nucleotides not matched to a gene: 8. The germline CDR1 and CDR2 sequences are SNHLY and FYNNEI.

Sequencing was carried out using peripheral blood. The receptor was derived from a human donor in a cohort sampled during active COVID-19. The chain has TRBV2 and TRBJ1-2; 8 bases map to TRBD1. The CDR3 spells CASRRTGKHGYTF. The CDR3 DNA reads TGTGCCAGCAGGCGGACAGGGAAGCACGGCTACACCTTC.